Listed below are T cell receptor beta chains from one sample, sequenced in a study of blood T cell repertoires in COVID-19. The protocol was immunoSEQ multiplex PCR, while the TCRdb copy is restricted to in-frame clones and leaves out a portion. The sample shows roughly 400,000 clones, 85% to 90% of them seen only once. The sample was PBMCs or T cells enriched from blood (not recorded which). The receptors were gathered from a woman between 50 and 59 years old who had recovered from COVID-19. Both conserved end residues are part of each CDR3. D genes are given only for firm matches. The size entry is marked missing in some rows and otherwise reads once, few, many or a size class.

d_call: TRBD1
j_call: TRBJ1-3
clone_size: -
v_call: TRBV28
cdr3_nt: TGTGCCAGCAGTTTGGCGGGACAGGGGTACGGAAACACCATATATTTT
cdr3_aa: CASSLAGQGYGNTIYF

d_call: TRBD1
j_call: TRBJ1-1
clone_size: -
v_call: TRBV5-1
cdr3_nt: TGCGCCAGCAGCGTTCCGACAGGGGGCGGGAACACTGAAGCTTTCTTT
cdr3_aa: CASSVPTGGGNTEAFF

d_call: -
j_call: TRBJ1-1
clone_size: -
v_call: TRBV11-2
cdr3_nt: TGTGCCAGCAGCTTAGGTCCCTCCAGGATCACTGAAGCTTTCTTT
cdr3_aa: CASSLGPSRITEAFF

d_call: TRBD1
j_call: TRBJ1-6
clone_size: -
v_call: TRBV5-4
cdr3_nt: TGTGCCAGCAGCCACCGTGACAGGGTGAATTCACCCCTCCACTTT
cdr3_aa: CASSHRDRVNSPLHF

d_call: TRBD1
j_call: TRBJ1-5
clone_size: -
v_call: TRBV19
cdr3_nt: TGTGCCAGTACCAGAGGGGGCGAAGAACAGCCCCAGCATTTT
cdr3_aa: CASTRGGEEQPQHF

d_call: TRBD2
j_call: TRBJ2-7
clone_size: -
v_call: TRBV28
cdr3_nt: TGTGCCAGCAGTTTATTGGCGGGGGGGGCCTACGAGCAGTACTTC
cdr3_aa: CASSLLAGGAYEQYF

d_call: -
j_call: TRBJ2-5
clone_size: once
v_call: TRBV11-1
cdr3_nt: TGTGCCAGCAGCTTAGCGAGGGCAGCTCTAGAGACCCAGTACTTC
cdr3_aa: CASSLARAALETQYF

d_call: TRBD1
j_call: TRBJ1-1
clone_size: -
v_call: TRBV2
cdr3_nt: TGTGCCAGCAGAGTCGAGACAGGGCCTGAAGCTTTCTTT
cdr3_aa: CASRVETGPEAFF

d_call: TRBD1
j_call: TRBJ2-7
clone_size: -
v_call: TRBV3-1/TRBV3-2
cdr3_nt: TGTGCCAGCAGCCAAAACAGGGGCCTTGGGAAGCAGTACTTC
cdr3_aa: CASSQNRGLGKQYF

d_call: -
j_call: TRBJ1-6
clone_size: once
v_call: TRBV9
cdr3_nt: TGTGCCAGCAGCGTACAGGGCCCGGGACCCCTCCACTTT
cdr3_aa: CASSVQGPGPLHF

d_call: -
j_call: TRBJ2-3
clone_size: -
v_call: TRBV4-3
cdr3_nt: TGCGCCAGCAAACCTTCGGTGGGCCTCACAGATACGCAGTATTTT
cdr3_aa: CASKPSVGLTDTQYF

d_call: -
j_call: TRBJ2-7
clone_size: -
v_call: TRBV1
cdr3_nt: -
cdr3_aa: CTSSQAVAGGTYEQYF

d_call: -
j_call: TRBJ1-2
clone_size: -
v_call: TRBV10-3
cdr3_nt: TGTGCCACCGTACCAGACAGTTCCCTAGGCTACACCTTC
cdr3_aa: CATVPDSSLGYTF

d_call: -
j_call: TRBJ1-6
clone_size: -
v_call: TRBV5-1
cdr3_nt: TGCGCCAGCAGCTTGGACGGTCATTCACCCCTCCACTTT
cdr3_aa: CASSLDGHSPLHF

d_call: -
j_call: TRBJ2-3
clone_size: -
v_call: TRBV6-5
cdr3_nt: TGTGCCAGTCGTGGGGCTCGGGGCACAGATACGCAGTATTTT
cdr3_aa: CASRGARGTDTQYF

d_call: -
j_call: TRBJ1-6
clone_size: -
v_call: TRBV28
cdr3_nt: TGTACCAGCAGCTGGGGAGGGATTGGTAATTCACCCCTCCACTTT
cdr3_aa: CTSSWGGIGNSPLHF

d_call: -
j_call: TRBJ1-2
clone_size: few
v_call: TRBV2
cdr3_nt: TGTGCCAGCAGTGCGCTAGGCAGGGTCTATGGCTACACCTTC
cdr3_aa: CASSALGRVYGYTF

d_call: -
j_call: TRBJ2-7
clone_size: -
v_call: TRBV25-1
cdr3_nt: TGTGCCAGCACCCACCCGCGCCCCCGCCTATATTACGAGCAGTACTTC
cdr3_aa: CASTHPRPRLYYEQYF

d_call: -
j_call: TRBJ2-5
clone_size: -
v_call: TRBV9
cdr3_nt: TGTGCCAGCAGCCCCCGCGCACAGGGAGTGGAGACCCAGTACTTC
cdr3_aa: CASSPRAQGVETQYF

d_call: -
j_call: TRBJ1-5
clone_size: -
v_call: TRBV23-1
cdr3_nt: TGCGCCAGCAGTCAAAGGGGGGGGCGGACAGTCAATCAGCCCCAGCATTTT
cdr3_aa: CASSQRGGRTVNQPQHF

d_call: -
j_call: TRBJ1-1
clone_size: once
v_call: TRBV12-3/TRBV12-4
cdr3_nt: TGTGCCAGCAAAAGACTACTAAGCTCTGAAGCTTTCTTT
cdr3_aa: CASKRLLSSEAFF

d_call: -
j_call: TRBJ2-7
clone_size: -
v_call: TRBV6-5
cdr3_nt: TGTGCCAGCAGGGGTGACACCGGTGTAGCCTACGAGCAGTACTTC
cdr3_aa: CASRGDTGVAYEQYF

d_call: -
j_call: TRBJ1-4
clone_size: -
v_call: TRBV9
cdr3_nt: TGTGCCAGCAGCGGAGGCGAAAAACTGTTTTTT
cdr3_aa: CASSGGEKLFF

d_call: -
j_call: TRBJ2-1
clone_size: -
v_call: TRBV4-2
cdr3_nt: TGTGCCAGCAGCATCCCCCCCAGGGGCATTGGAGACAATGAGCAGTTCTTC
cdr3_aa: CASSIPPRGIGDNEQFF